What follows are 31 T cell receptor beta chains derived from one specimen sequenced in a study of blood T cell repertoires in COVID-19. Sequenced by immunoSEQ multiplex PCR; TCRdb stores in-frame clones only, minus some. The sample comprises 50,000 to 65,000 clones, about nine tenths of which are singletons, and around 7% rests with the top ten. Sequencing was done on a sample of peripheral blood. The receptors come from a woman between 55 and 75 years old with active or convalescent COVID-19.

This chain uses TRBV6-5 with TRBJ1-4; TRBD1 is a possible D gene (5 bases). Germline V gene data show CDR1 as MNHEY and CDR2 as SVGAGI. The germline V and J ends were trimmed by 2 bases and 0 bases, with 10 bases remaining between them. This CDR3 has 16 amino acids. Here the CDR3 DNA reads TGTGCCAGCAGTTACGGGGCAGCTGCAACTAATGAAAAACTGTTTTTT. It codes for CASSYGAAATNEKLFF.

This clone was detected only once. V usage is TRBV7-2 and J usage is TRBJ2-7; TRBD2 aligns across 10 bases. Germline lookup yields CDR1 SGHTA and CDR2 FQGNSA. The V gene end was trimmed by 5 bases and the J gene end by 5 bases; junction bases not matched to a gene: 12. This CDR3 comprises 16 residues. The CDR3 sequence: CASSTQLAGSLHEQYF. The CDR3 nucleotides read TGTGCCAGCAGCACCCAACTAGCGGGGAGTTTACACGAGCAGTACTTC.

This clone was seen once. The V and J genes are TRBV6-5 and TRBJ2-3, with 8 bases fitting TRBD2. V lost 8 bases, J lost 2 bases, and 6 bases stayed unmatched. The CDR3 has 14 amino acids. Germline lookup yields CDR1 MNHEY and CDR2 SVGAGI. The CDR3 protein is CASRERGITDTQYF. The CDR3 bases are TGTGCCAGCCGAGAGCGGGGGATCACAGATACGCAGTATTTT.

This CDR3 is CASSPTSGGADTQYF. Written as DNA, the CDR3 is TGTGCCAGCAGCCCTACTAGCGGTGGGGCAGATACGCAGTATTTT. The rearrangement joins TRBV2 to TRBJ2-3, with 8 bases matching TRBD2. This CDR3 comprises 15 residues. Trimming at V came to 6 bases and at J to 4 bases, leaving 9 bases not matched to a gene. Germline CDR1 reads SNHLY; CDR2 reads FYNNEI. The full variable domain, rest sourced from reference TRBV2 and TRBJ2-3, is EPEVTQTPSHQVTQMGQEVILRCVPISNHLYFYWYRQILGQKVEFLVSFYNNEISEKSEIFDDQFSVERPDGSNFTLKIRSTKLEDSAMYFCASSPTSGGADTQYFGPGTRLTVL.

The chain links TRBV11-2 to TRBJ2-1; TRBD2 matches at 10 bases. Germline loops: CDR1 SGHAT, CDR2 FQNNGV. V was pared by 0 bases and J by 5 bases, with 7 bases of the junction left unmatched. This CDR3 has 17 residues. CDR3 sequence (DNA): TGTGCCAGCAGCTTAGATAGGGCTAGCGGGGGCCACAATGAGCAGTTCTTC. Protein product: CASSLDRASGGHNEQFF.

V usage is TRBV9 and J usage is TRBJ2-5; D remains unclear. Germline CDR1 and CDR2: SGDLS and YYNGEE. The CDR3 has 13 amino acids. Deletions cut 4 bases from V and 2 bases from J, with 9 bases between. The CDR3 region has the DNA TGTGCCAGCAGCCCCCGGTCACAAGAGACCCAGTACTTC. Translating it yields CASSPRSQETQYF.

J is TRBJ1-5 and V is TRBV29-1; D might be TRBD1 (5 bases). Trimming took off 7 bases at V and 4 bases at J, with 20 bases between the two ends. There are 15 residues in the CDR3. Germline values: CDR1 SQVTM, CDR2 ANQGSEA. The CDR3 spells CSALSGDSLNQPQHF. The CDR3 DNA reads TGCAGCGCCCTCAGTGGCGACAGTCTGAATCAGCCCCAGCATTTT.

Here the CDR3 reads CASKGATQPQHF. CDR3 DNA: TGTGCCAGTAAGGGGGCGACTCAGCCCCAGCATTTT. This chain joins TRBV6-5 and TRBJ1-5; 7 bases are a match to TRBD1. Trimming at V came to 9 bases and at J to 6 bases, leaving 5 bases not matched to a gene. The CDR3 has 12 residues. CDR1 is MNHEY and CDR2 is SVGAGI in the germline V gene.

V usage is TRBV5-5 and J usage is TRBJ1-5; TRBD1 matches 7 bases. Trimming took 0 bases from V and 4 from J; bases not matched to a gene: 4. This CDR3 has 15 amino acids. Germline assignment: CDR1 SGHKS and CDR2 YYEKEE (reference sequence). CDR3 protein: CASSLGQGWNQPQHF. The CDR3 coding sequence is TGTGCCAGCAGCTTGGGACAGGGCTGGAATCAGCCCCAGCATTTT.

This chain links TRBV18 with TRBJ2-7, with D perhaps matching TRBD1 (5 bases). Germline CDR1 is KGHSH and CDR2 is LQKENI. The CDR3 extends over 15 amino acids. Trimming removed 2 bases at V and 3 bases at J, with 14 bases between. DNA of the CDR3: TGTGCCAGCTCACCAGGCAGGGCGGTTATCTACGAGCAGTACTTC. Translated, it gives CASSPGRAVIYEQYF. The entire variable domain, with the rest obtained from reference TRBV18 and TRBJ2-7, is as follows: NAGVMQNPRHLVRRRGQEARLRCSPMKGHSHVYWYRQLPEEGLKFMVYLQKENIIDESGMPKERFSAEFPKEGPSILRIQQVVRGDSAAYFCASSPGRAVIYEQYFGPGTRLTVT.

For the CDR3, the DNA is TGTGCCAGCAGCTTCCTAGCGGGGGAGCAAGAGACCCAGTACTTC. It translates to CASSFLAGEQETQYF. The chain has TRBV7-7 and TRBJ2-5, with 10 bases identical to TRBD2. Trimming cost V 3 bases and J 2 bases; bases outside gene matches: 3. Germline lookup yields CDR1 SSHAT and CDR2 FNYEAQ (reference sequence). The CDR3 loop spans 15 amino acids.

The rearrangement links TRBV10-3 to TRBJ1-5; D might be TRBD1 (6 bases). CDR1 ENHRY and CDR2 SYGVKD come from the germline V gene. The CDR3 is 13 amino acids. The V gene lost 11 bases and the J gene lost 4 bases, with 15 bases spanning the gap. The CDR3 loop reads CASTPGANQPQHF. The CDR3 DNA follows: TGTGCCTCAACCCCAGGGGCTAATCAGCCCCAGCATTTT.

The chain recombines TRBV9 with TRBJ1-1; D not certain. This CDR3 spans 13 amino acids. The V gene lost 3 bases and the J gene lost 0 bases, with 6 bases spanning the gap. Germline values: CDR1 SGDLS, CDR2 YYNGEE. CDR3 nucleotides: TGTGCCAGCAGCGGGCGGATGAACACTGAAGCTTTCTTT. Translated: CASSGRMNTEAFF.

CDR3 coding DNA: TGTGCCACCATACAGGGGTTGGGTTCACCCCTCCACTTT. Its translation is CATIQGLGSPLHF. The chain employs TRBV2 and TRBJ1-6; TRBD1 matches 7 bases. CDR3 length equals 13 residues. J lost 9 bases, V lost 10 bases, and 9 bases had no gene match. Germline CDR1 reads SNHLY; CDR2 reads FYNNEI.

The sample holds one count of this clone. J is TRBJ1-3 and V is TRBV7-9, with D perhaps matching TRBD1 (5 bases). The CDR3 consists of 14 residues. Trimming left V 4 bases short and J 2 bases short, with 9 bases between. Germline-derived CDR1 and CDR2 are SEHNR and FQNEAQ (reference sequence). As DNA, the CDR3 is TGTGCCAGCAGCTCCTCCAGGGCTGGAAACACCATATATTTT. Protein sequence: CASSSSRAGNTIYF.

The genes are TRBV28 and TRBJ2-7; D possibly corresponds to TRBD1 (6 bases). Germline V gives CDR1 MDHEN, CDR2 SYDVKM. V gave up 2 bases and J gave up 0 bases, with 11 bases separating them. The CDR3 has 15 residues. The CDR3 sequence: CASSLPGQSSYEQYF. The CDR3 region has the DNA TGTGCCAGCAGTTTACCGGGACAAAGCTCCTACGAGCAGTACTTC.

The V gene is TRBV7-3, the J gene TRBJ1-2, with D possibly TRBD1 on 5 matching bases. This CDR3 is built from 14 residues. Germline V lookup: CDR1 SGHTA, CDR2 FQGTGA. Trimming shortened V by 1 base and J by 6 bases, and 12 bases separated the two germline ends. This chain's CDR3 is CASSLSQGGDGYTF. The CDR3 DNA follows: TGTGCCAGCAGCTTAAGTCAGGGCGGGGATGGCTACACCTTC. The whole variable domain, filled in from reference TRBV7-3 and TRBJ1-2, reads GAGVSQTPSNKVTEKGKYVELRCDPISGHTALYWYRQSLGQGPEFLIYFQGTGAADDSGLPNDRFFAVRPEGSVSTLKIQRTERGDSAVYLCASSLSQGGDGYTFGSGTRLTVV.

This chain connects TRBV7-9 to TRBJ1-6; D may be TRBD1 (6 bases). Germline CDR1 is SEHNR and CDR2 is FQNEAQ (reference sequence). V dropped 5 bases and J dropped 5 bases, with 10 bases sitting between them. This CDR3 has 14 residues. CDR3 region: CASSPGQDNSPLHF. The CDR3 nucleotides are TGTGCCAGCAGCCCGGGACAAGATAATTCACCCCTCCACTTT.

This clone was observed once. The J gene is TRBJ1-4, the V gene TRBV28; TRBD1 agrees at 7 bases. Germline V gene lookup returns CDR1 MDHEN and CDR2 SYDVKM. This CDR3 is 14 amino acids long. Trimming removed 3 bases from V and 7 bases from J; junction bases left unmatched: 5. CDR3 sequence reads: CASSLGHRGEKLFF. The CDR3 DNA is TGTGCCAGCAGTTTGGGCCACAGGGGTGAAAAACTGTTTTTT.

The J gene is TRBJ2-7, the V gene TRBV5-5; 7 nucleotides match TRBD1. The germline gives CDR1 SGHKS, CDR2 YYEKEE (reference sequence). V shed 0 bases and J 2 bases; nucleotides not matched to a gene: 2. This CDR3 comprises 14 residues. The CDR3 region is CASSLVQGAYEQYF. CDR3 nucleotide sequence: TGTGCCAGCAGCTTGGTCCAGGGGGCCTACGAGCAGTACTTC.

This chain links TRBV10-3 with TRBJ1-1; D is unclear. Germline V gene sequence: CDR1 ENHRY, CDR2 SYGVKD. The germline V and J ends were trimmed by 0 bases and 4 bases, with 6 bases remaining between them. CDR3 length equals 13 residues. The CDR3 bases are TGTGCCATCAGTGAGTCGAGGGTCACTGAAGCTTTCTTT. Translated: CAISESRVTEAFF.

The chain recombines TRBV6-5 with TRBJ1-6; D gene ambiguous. CDR3 length: 13 residues. Trimming pared 2 bases from V and 9 bases from J, leaving 8 bases between. The V gene's germline CDR1 is MNHEY and CDR2 SVGAGI. CDR3 amino acids: CASSYQDLSPLHF. In DNA, the CDR3 is TGTGCCAGCAGTTACCAGGATCTTTCACCCCTCCACTTT.

The chain recombines TRBV11-1 with TRBJ2-1, with 7 bases fitting TRBD1. From germline, CDR1 is SGHAT and CDR2 FQDESV (reference sequence). J was trimmed by 5 bases and V by 4 bases; bases with no gene match: 5. The CDR3 extends over 14 amino acids. The CDR3 protein is CASSWTGDDNEQFF. CDR3 DNA: TGTGCCAGCAGCTGGACAGGTGACGACAATGAGCAGTTCTTC.

J is TRBJ2-7 and V is TRBV6-1; tentative D call: TRBD1 (6 bases). V gave up 3 bases and J gave up 6 bases, with 9 bases separating them. The V gene's germline CDR1 is MNHNS and CDR2 SASEGT. This CDR3 is 12 amino acids long. The CDR3 loop is CASSEQGREQYF. CDR3 bases: TGTGCCAGCAGTGAGCAGGGGCGCGAGCAGTACTTC.

This chain connects TRBV10-3 to TRBJ1-2; 10 positions match TRBD1. Germline trimming cut 0 bases from V and 6 bases from J; bases unmatched to any gene: 4. The germline CDR1 and CDR2 sequences are ENHRY and SYGVKD. The CDR3 is 15 amino acids. CDR3 sequence reads: CAISESGTGVDGYTF. The CDR3 DNA follows: TGTGCCATCAGTGAGTCAGGGACAGGGGTGGATGGCTACACCTTC.

Comment on this clone: Other DNA sequences within the sample encode an identical CDR3. The chain employs TRBV30 and TRBJ1-1; no reliable D call. Trimming left V 2 bases short and J 1 base short, with 8 bases between. The CDR3 is 13 amino acids. CDR1 is GTSNPN, CDR2 SVGIG, per germline (reference sequence). Here the CDR3 DNA reads TGTGCCTGGAGTCTCCGCGAGAACACTGAAGCTTTCTTT. Its translation is CAWSLRENTEAFF.

The chain joins TRBV7-9 to TRBJ2-3, with TRBD2 matching over 7 bases. The germline CDR1 and CDR2 sequences are SEHNR and FQNEAQ (reference sequence). V trimming: 0 bases; J trimming: 0 bases; junction bases outside the gene matches: 9. The CDR3 consists of 18 residues. The CDR3 reads CASSLAYSSGASTDTQYF. DNA for the CDR3: TGTGCCAGCAGCTTAGCGTACTCGAGCGGGGCTAGCACAGATACGCAGTATTTT.

As concerns this clone: At the DNA level, this CDR3 is encoded by other sequences in the same sample as well. The chain couples TRBV30 to TRBJ1-5; D remains unclear. Germline-derived CDR1 and CDR2 are GTSNPN and SVGIG (reference sequence). V lost 3 bases and J lost 0, with 6 bases in between. The CDR3 loop spans 13 amino acids. The CDR3 sequence: CAWSSGSNQPQHF. The CDR3 region has the DNA TGTGCCTGGAGCTCAGGTAGCAATCAGCCCCAGCATTTT.

CDR3 nucleotide sequence: TGTGCCATTGGGGGGAATACAGATACGCAGTATTTT. This encodes CAIGGNTDTQYF. The rearrangement joins TRBV6-5 to TRBJ2-3, with D tentatively TRBD2 (6 bases). The CDR3 consists of 12 residues. Germline V gene data show CDR1 as MNHEY and CDR2 as SVGAGI. V lost 10 bases, J lost 3 bases, and 11 bases lay in between.

The CDR3 sequence: CASKGGTSTDTQYF. DNA of the CDR3: TGTGCCAGCAAAGGGGGAACTAGCACAGATACGCAGTATTTT. V gene TRBV28 combines with J gene TRBJ2-3, with a tentative D call TRBD1 (6 bases). V lost 7 bases, J lost 0 bases, and 11 bases lay in between. The CDR3 runs 14 residues. The V gene's germline CDR1 is MDHEN and CDR2 SYDVKM.

The chain carries TRBV7-9 and TRBJ2-7, with 9 positions matching TRBD2. The CDR3 has 16 amino acids. Looked up from germline, CDR1 is SEHNR and CDR2 is FQNEAQ (reference sequence). J lost 2 bases, V lost 2 bases, and 7 bases had no gene match. The CDR3 here is CASSLTLAGMTYEQYF. In nucleotides, the CDR3 is TGTGCCAGCAGCTTAACTCTAGCGGGGATGACCTACGAGCAGTACTTC.